The 26 T cell receptor beta chains in this list originate from one sample, sequenced in a study of blood T cells in healthy people across ages. Using a J-beta primer mix together with a sample-barcoded 5' primer, a second PCR was run for about 6 to 12 cycles. MiXCR, applied by TCRdb to the 5' RACE reads, yields one record per CDR3 protein. Of a few hundred thousand distinct CDR3 sequences in the sample, roughly 27% were seen once. The sequenced material came from blood. The receptors here all came from a woman in her seventies in good health.

This clonotype is a singleton in its sample. The chain is built from TRBV2 and TRBJ1-2; D gene uncertain. This CDR3 region has 12 residues. Germline V gives CDR1 SNHLY, CDR2 FYNNEI. The germline V and J ends were trimmed by 3 bases and 5 bases, with 7 bases remaining between them. CDR3 nucleotide sequence: TGTGCCAGCAGTGATACAGCATATGGCTACACCTTC. Translation gives CASSDTAYGYTF. The entire variable domain, with the rest obtained from reference TRBV2 and TRBJ1-2, is as follows: EPEVTQTPSHQVTQMGQEVILRCVPISNHLYFYWYRQILGQKVEFLVSFYNNEISEKSEIFDDQFSVERPDGSNFTLKIRSTKLEDSAMYFCASSDTAYGYTFGSGTRLTVV.

This chain links TRBV19 with TRBJ2-1; 10 nucleotides line up with TRBD2. This CDR3 region has 15 residues. With V trimmed by 2 bases and J by 9 bases, 7 bases remained unmatched. The germline CDR1 and CDR2 sequences are LNHDA and SQIVND (reference sequence). DNA for the CDR3: TGTGCCAGTAGTATACTAGCGGGAGTGGATAGTGAGCAGTTCTTC. This encodes CASSILAGVDSEQFF.

This rearrangement joins TRBV20-1 to TRBJ2-1; a weak D match, TRBD1 (5 bases). The CDR3 runs to 15 residues. Germline assignment: CDR1 DFQATT and CDR2 SNEGSKA (reference sequence). V was cut by 3 bases and J by 4 bases, with 16 bases left in between. The CDR3 reads CSARKTGSRYNEQFF. The CDR3 coding sequence is TGCAGTGCTAGGAAAACAGGTTCGCGATACAATGAGCAGTTCTTC.

This clonotype has only a few counts. The V and J genes are TRBV29-1 and TRBJ1-4; D may be TRBD1 (5 bases). Germline values: CDR1 SQVTM, CDR2 ANQGSEA. The V gene lost 7 bases and the J gene lost 3 bases, with 12 bases spanning the gap. The CDR3 is made up of 13 amino acids. CDR3 DNA sequence: TGCAGCGCCACGCCAGGGTCTAATGAAAAACTGTTTTTT. Amino acid sequence: CSATPGSNEKLFF. Complete variable domain (other parts from reference TRBV29-1 and TRBJ1-4): SAVISQKPSRDICQRGTSLTIQCQVDSQVTMMFWYRQQPGQSLTLIATANQGSEATYESGFVIDKFPISRPNLTFSTLTVSNMSPEDSSIYLCSATPGSNEKLFFGSGTQLSVL.

Many counts were recorded for this clonotype. This chain connects TRBV18 to TRBJ2-5; 11 bases match TRBD2. The J call may be faulty, since TRBJ2-7 better matches the DNA end. The germline V gene has CDR1 KGHSH and CDR2 LQKENI. The CDR3 contains 15 residues. CDR3: CASSRVTSGRDEQYF. For the CDR3, the DNA is TGTGCCAGCTCACGGGTTACTAGCGGGAGAGACGAGCAGTACTTC.

The CDR3 DNA is TGTGCCAGCAGCCCTAACAGGGTTACTGAAGCTTTCTTT. Its protein product is CASSPNRVTEAFF. The chain couples TRBV7-2 to TRBJ1-1; possibly TRBD1 for D (6 bases). Germline values: CDR1 SGHTA, CDR2 FQGNSA. CDR3 length: 13 amino acids. With 5 bases removed from V and 5 bases from J, the gap between germline ends came to 12 bases.

This clonotype was observed a handful of times. A read error may account for a junction end that differs from germline. The chain joins TRBV27 to TRBJ2-5; TRBD2 is a possible D gene (7 bases). This CDR3 has 13 residues. Germline lookup yields CDR1 MNHEY and CDR2 SMNVEV (reference sequence). The DNA for the CDR3 is TGTGCCAGCAGTTTAAGAGGGGGGGGAAAACCCGATTTC. Translation: CASSLRGGGKPDF.

This clonotype was found many times. This chain uses TRBV11-2 with TRBJ2-7; D perhaps matches TRBD1 (6 bases). With 2 bases removed from V and 3 bases from J, the gap between germline ends came to 14 bases. Germline-derived CDR1 and CDR2 are SGHAT and FQNNGV. The CDR3 consists of 15 residues. The CDR3 DNA reads as TGTGCCAGCAGCTTAATCGCAGGGGCGAACTACGAGCAGTACTTC. Encoded protein: CASSLIAGANYEQYF.

The sample holds one count of this clonotype. This rearrangement joins TRBV20-1 to TRBJ2-4; D unclear. In germline, CDR1 is DFQATT, CDR2 SNEGSKA (reference sequence). The CDR3 has 15 residues. Trimming took off 2 bases at V and 0 bases at J, with 11 bases between the two ends. The CDR3, as DNA: TGCAGTGCTAGACGAAATCTGGGAGCCAAAAACATTCAGTACTTC. Translated: CSARRNLGAKNIQYF.

The rearrangement joins TRBV7-2 to TRBJ2-7, with TRBD2 identical over 9 bases. This CDR3 region has 16 residues. Per germline, CDR1 SGHTA and CDR2 FQGNSA. Trimming cost V 2 bases and J 2 bases; bases outside gene matches: 7. For the CDR3, the DNA is TGTGCCAGCAGCTTATCAGGAGCGGGAGGAACCTACGAGCAGTACTTC. Translation gives CASSLSGAGGTYEQYF.

This chain uses TRBV28 with TRBJ2-5; TRBD2 aligns across 11 bases. Trimming at V came to 5 bases and at J to 4 bases, leaving 15 bases not matched to a gene. Germline values: CDR1 MDHEN, CDR2 SYDVKM. CDR3 size: 18 residues. CDR3 bases: TGTGCCAGCAGTCCCGTGGCCGGGACTAGCGGCCGCGTAGAGACCCAGTACTTC. This sequence encodes CASSPVAGTSGRVETQYF.

In this sample, this clonotype turned up a few times. The V gene is TRBV9, the J gene TRBJ2-3; D not resolved. CDR1 and CDR2 from the germline V gene are SGDLS and YYNGEE. V dropped 0 bases and J dropped 2 bases, with 13 bases sitting between them. This CDR3 is 16 amino acids long. For the CDR3, the DNA is TGTGCCAGCAGCGTAGAGGAAGGTGGTAACACAGATACGCAGTATTTT. Translation: CASSVEEGGNTDTQYF. Full variable domain (outside the CDR3, taken from reference TRBV9 and TRBJ2-3): DSGVTQTPKHLITATGQRVTLRCSPRSGDLSVYWYQQSLDQGLQFLIQYYNGEERAKGNILERFSAQQFPDLHSELNLSSLELGDSALYFCASSVEEGGNTDTQYFGPGTRLTVL.

The chain combines TRBV28 with TRBJ1-2, with a possible D match to TRBD1 (6 bases). V shed 6 bases and J shed 4 bases, with 15 bases lying between them. This CDR3 is built from 14 residues. Germline assignment: CDR1 MDHEN and CDR2 SYDVKM. This chain's CDR3 is CASRGAGGLYGYTF. CDR3 DNA: TGTGCCAGCAGGGGTGCTGGGGGCCTCTATGGCTACACCTTC.

Regarding this clonotype: One end of the junction fails to match germline, which may point to a read error. V and J are TRBV7-3 and TRBJ2-7; the D gene could be TRBD1 or TRBD2 (7 bases each). The V gene's germline CDR1 is SGHTA and CDR2 FQGTGA. The CDR3 loop spans 11 amino acids. The CDR3 region has the DNA TGTGCCAGCAGCTCAGCAGGGGGAGGGGTCTTC. It is translated as CASSSAGGGVF.

This clonotype has just a few counts. This chain links TRBV9 with TRBJ1-4; D may be TRBD1 (6 bases). V lost 0 bases and J lost 6, with 12 bases in between. CDR1 and CDR2 (germline): SGDLS, YYNGEE. This CDR3 comprises 15 residues. The CDR3 DNA sequence: TGTGCCAGCAGCGTAGGTTACGCAGGGGATGAAAAACTGTTTTTT. Encoded protein: CASSVGYAGDEKLFF. Combining the CDR3 with reference TRBV9 and TRBJ1-4 gives the whole variable domain DSGVTQTPKHLITATGQRVTLRCSPRSGDLSVYWYQQSLDQGLQFLIQYYNGEERAKGNILERFSAQQFPDLHSELNLSSLELGDSALYFCASSVGYAGDEKLFFGSGTQLSVL.

This clonotype was observed a handful of times. The genes are TRBV10-3 and TRBJ1-2, with D possibly matching TRBD1 (6 bases). The CDR3 has 12 amino acids. Trimming left V 6 bases short and J 3 bases short, with 8 bases between. Germline assignment: CDR1 ENHRY and CDR2 SYGVKD. The DNA of the CDR3 is TGTGCCATCAGGACAGGTGACTATGGCTACACCTTC. Translated, it gives CAIRTGDYGYTF.

This chain connects TRBV18 to TRBJ2-5, with a possible D match to TRBD1 (6 bases). V was trimmed by 3 bases and J by 1 base, leaving 12 bases between them. Germline CDR1 is KGHSH and CDR2 is LQKENI. The CDR3 contains 15 residues. As DNA, the CDR3 is TGTGCCAGCTCACCTGTTCAGGGGACCCAAGAGACCCAGTACTTC. It yields the protein CASSPVQGTQETQYF.

The CDR3: CASSLGGLLSYGYTF. CDR3 DNA sequence: TGTGCCAGCAGCTTGGGAGGGCTTTTGAGCTATGGCTACACCTTC. The chain combines TRBV5-5 with TRBJ1-2, with unresolved D. This CDR3 region has 15 residues. Germline V gene data show CDR1 as SGHKS and CDR2 as YYEKEE (reference sequence). V was cut by 0 bases and J by 4 bases, with 13 bases left in between.

This chain's CDR3 is CASSEGSGGTQYF. In nucleotides, the CDR3 is TGTGCCAGCAGTGAAGGTTCGGGAGGTACGCAGTATTTT. This rearrangement joins TRBV2 to TRBJ2-3, with 7 positions matching TRBD2. CDR3 length equals 13 residues. Trimming cost V 1 base and J 8 bases; bases outside gene matches: 3. Germline V gives CDR1 SNHLY, CDR2 FYNNEI.

This clonotype showed up just a few times. For the CDR3, the DNA is TGCGCCAGCAAACAAACAGCGGGTGGGACCACAGATACGCAGTATTTT. Translation: CASKQTAGGTTDTQYF. The chain is built from TRBV5-1 and TRBJ2-3; weak D call: TRBD2 (6 bases). The CDR3 runs to 16 residues. CDR1 and CDR2 from the germline V gene are SGHRS and YFSETQ. The germline V and J ends were trimmed by 6 bases and 2 bases, with 19 bases remaining between them.

On this clonotype: A much larger clone lies a single base off, so this may be a read error. This chain connects TRBV7-2 to TRBJ2-5; D possibly corresponds to TRBD2 (6 bases). CDR1 and CDR2 from the germline V gene are SGHTA and FQGNSA. The CDR3 runs to 16 residues. CDR3 bases: TGTGCCAGCAGCTTAATGCCCAAGGAGGGGAAAGAGGCCCAGTACTTC. Protein product: CASSLMPKEGKEAQYF.

This clonotype has only a few counts. The chain employs TRBV12-3 or TRBV12-4 and TRBJ2-7; D is ambiguous. The CDR3 runs to 14 residues. Trimming stripped 6 bases from V and 0 bases from J, with 12 bases between. CDR3 nucleotide sequence: TGTGCCAGCAGGAGACTCCCGCACTCCTACGAGCAGTACTTC. Encoded protein: CASRRLPHSYEQYF.

The table lists this clonotype with a few counts. This rearrangement joins TRBV5-1 to TRBJ2-3; 8 bases agree with TRBD2. Germline V gene data show CDR1 as SGHRS and CDR2 as YFSETQ. Trimming cost V 0 bases and J 2 bases; bases outside gene matches: 5. The CDR3 is 16 amino acids. This chain's CDR3 is CASSLAVTSVTDTQYF. Written as DNA, the CDR3 is TGCGCCAGCAGCTTGGCCGTGACTAGCGTCACAGATACGCAGTATTTT.

This clonotype was counted ten times or more. The J gene is TRBJ1-4, the V gene TRBV20-1; 9 bases match TRBD1. Germline V lookup: CDR1 DFQATT, CDR2 SNEGSKA (reference sequence). This CDR3 is 13 amino acids long. The V gene end was trimmed by 6 bases and the J gene end by 5 bases; junction bases not matched to a gene: 4. This CDR3 reads CSAAGTGNEKLFF. In DNA, the CDR3 is TGCAGTGCCGCCGGGACAGGGAATGAAAAACTGTTTTTT.

This clonotype came up a few times. The chain employs TRBV20-1 and TRBJ1-1; 8 nucleotides line up with TRBD1. Trimming took 5 bases from V and 4 from J; bases not matched to a gene: 12. Germline loops: CDR1 DFQATT, CDR2 SNEGSKA (reference sequence). The CDR3 covers 15 residues. CDR3 protein: CSASRTGRAPTEAFF. The CDR3 nucleotides are TGCAGTGCTTCAAGGACAGGGCGCGCACCCACTGAAGCTTTCTTT.

There are a few counts of this clonotype. The chain combines TRBV25-1 with TRBJ1-1; no definite D call. CDR1 is MGHDK and CDR2 is SYGVNS in the germline V gene. The CDR3 totals 12 residues. V lost 6 bases and J 7 bases, leaving 12 bases between the germline ends. The CDR3: CASSSLSGEAFF. The CDR3 region has the DNA TGTGCCAGCAGCTCCCTCAGCGGTGAAGCTTTCTTT.